Below, one T cell receptor (beta chain) is given with its context. This record comes from a study of blood T cell repertoires in COVID-19. Study overall: T cells, B-cell-depleted T cells, or PBMCs supplied cDNA or gDNA.

Sequenced by immunoSEQ multiplex PCR; TCRdb stores in-frame clones only, minus some. Of 200,000 to 250,000 clones in the sample, around 90% were seen once. This CDR3 is 18 amino acids long. Germline loops: CDR1 PRHDT, CDR2 FYEKMQ (reference sequence). Trimming stripped 5 bases from V and 5 bases from J, with 27 bases between. The genes are TRBV13 and TRBJ2-5; no definite D call. Sequenced sample: peripheral blood. The TCR sequence derives from a woman aged 18-29 years who had recovered from COVID-19. CDR3 coding DNA: TGTGCCAGCAGCCCCCTAGTAGGTGGGTCAGAATTATGGGAGACCCAGTACTTC. Protein: CASSPLVGGSELWETQYF.